A selection of T cell receptor beta chains follows, all from one sample in a study of identical twins. One entry per CDR3 protein, called by TCRdb with MiXCR from the 5' RACE reads. This table holds about 100,000 distinct CDR3 sequences, 5.9% found once. Source material: memory T cells sorted from blood. The receptors here all came from a woman between 50 and 59 years old in good health. CDR3s include the opening cysteine and the closing phenylalanine or tryptophan. Each record gives: V gene, D gene, J gene, clone size, CDR3 protein, CDR3 DNA. A D gene is named only where the DNA matches it firmly. The size of a clone is reported for some rows only, either as once, few or many, or as a class for expanded clones.

TRBV7-9	NA	TRBJ1-1	many	CASSLSVAEAFF	TGTGCCAGCAGCTTATCAGTGGCTGAAGCTTTCTTT
TRBV10-3	TRBD1	TRBJ1-1	many	CAISDGAGGANTEAFF	TGTGCCATCAGTGATGGGGCAGGGGGGGCGAACACTGAAGCTTTCTTT
TRBV19	NA	TRBJ1-5	many	CASSSNQGDQPQHF	TGTGCCAGTAGTTCTAATCAGGGCGATCAGCCCCAGCATTTT
TRBV24-1	TRBD2	TRBJ2-1	few	CATSDLRAGEVNKQFF	TGTGCCACCAGTGATTTGCGGGCGGGAGAGGTCAATAAGCAGTTCTTC
TRBV12-3/TRBV12-4	TRBD2	TRBJ2-4	many	CASSIAGGVDQYF	TGTGCCAGCAGCATAGCGGGAGGGGTGGATCAGTACTTC
TRBV11-3	NA	TRBJ2-1	NA	CASSPIGRENEQFF	TGTGCCAGCAGCCCCATAGGACGGGAAAATGAGCAGTTCTTC
TRBV12-3/TRBV12-4	NA	TRBJ2-5	NA	CASTAKETQYF	TGTGCCAGCACGGCAAAAGAGACCCAGTACTTC
TRBV6-5	TRBD1	TRBJ2-1	few	CASSRPRQGRFNEQFF	TGTGCCAGCAGTCGCCCGAGACAGGGACGATTCAATGAGCAGTTCTTC
TRBV5-1	NA	TRBJ2-1	many	CASSLAAGTYNEQFF	TGCGCCAGCAGCTTGGCCGCAGGGACCTACAATGAGCAGTTCTTC
TRBV21-1	NA	TRBJ1-1	once	CASRADRKNTEAFF	TGTGCCAGCAGAGCGGACCGAAAGAACACTGAAGCTTTCTTT